This entry lists 16 T cell receptor beta chains sequenced from one sample in a study of blood T cell repertoires in COVID-19. The data were produced by immunoSEQ multiplex PCR, yet TCRdb's version contains in-frame clones alone and is incomplete. The sample lists a few hundred thousand clones, roughly 92% occurring once. The sequencing sample was made of PBMCs or T cells enriched from blood (not recorded which). These receptors were collected from a woman aged 40-49 years who had been exposed to COVID-19.

The chain couples TRBV18 to TRBJ1-2, with D uncertain. The CDR3 length is 13 residues. V was trimmed by 1 base and J by 5 bases, leaving 8 bases between them. CDR1 is KGHSH, CDR2 LQKENI, per germline. The CDR3 protein is CASSPLSGYGYTF. The CDR3 nucleotides read TGTGCCAGCTCACCACTATCGGGGTATGGCTACACCTTC.

The V call is TRBV18, the J call TRBJ2-3, with unresolved D. Trimming shortened V by 3 bases and J by 2 bases, and 12 bases separated the two germline ends. CDR3 size: 15 residues. CDR1 is KGHSH and CDR2 is LQKENI in the germline V gene. The CDR3 spells CASSPFSLYTDTQYF. CDR3 nucleotides: TGTGCCAGCTCACCTTTCTCGCTATACACAGATACGCAGTATTTT.

This chain uses TRBV30 with TRBJ2-3; TRBD1 aligns across 9 bases. The CDR3 sequence is 17 residues long. Trimming at V came to 3 bases and at J to 4 bases, leaving 14 bases not matched to a gene. Germline V gives CDR1 GTSNPN, CDR2 SVGIG (reference sequence). CDR3 nucleotide sequence: TGTGCCTGGAGGTACCGATTCGGACAGGGGAGGGCAGATACGCAGTATTTT. It codes for CAWRYRFGQGRADTQYF. Looking up the rest from reference TRBV30 and TRBJ2-3 gives the full variable domain: SQTIHQWPATLVQPVGSPLSLECTVEGTSNPNLYWYRQAAGRGLQLLFYSVGIGQISSEVPQNLSASRPQDRQFILSSKKLLLSDSGFYLCAWRYRFGQGRADTQYFGPGTRLTVL.

The chain uses TRBV3-1 (or the pseudogene TRBV3-2) and TRBJ2-3; maybe TRBD2 (5 bases). Germline V gives CDR1 LGHDT, CDR2 YNNKEL (reference sequence). With 4 bases removed from V and 6 bases from J, the gap between germline ends came to 23 bases. The CDR3 contains 17 residues. In DNA form, the CDR3 reads TGTGCCAGCAGCCCGTCCCCCTCGACTACGCGGCGGGATACGCAGTATTTT. Its protein product is CASSPSPSTTRRDTQYF.

The V gene is TRBV10-3, the J gene TRBJ1-5; maybe TRBD1 (6 bases). Trimming cost V 9 bases and J 3 bases, with 12 bases left between them. The CDR3 has 13 residues. Looked up from germline, CDR1 is ENHRY and CDR2 is SYGVKD. CDR3 residues: CAIRAGVNQPQHF. The CDR3 DNA follows: TGTGCCATAAGGGCAGGGGTCAATCAGCCCCAGCATTTT.

V is TRBV11-3 and J is TRBJ2-3; TRBD2 agrees at 8 bases. This CDR3 is 16 amino acids long. V lost 4 bases, J lost 5 bases, and 11 bases stayed unmatched. Germline CDR1 reads SGHNT; CDR2 reads YENEEA. CDR3 DNA sequence: TGTGCCAGCAGCTATCCCACTAGCGGAGAGGTAGATACGCAGTATTTT. Protein sequence: CASSYPTSGEVDTQYF.

The rearrangement links TRBV19 to TRBJ2-2, with 7 nucleotides matching TRBD1. CDR3 size: 15 residues. J was trimmed by 2 bases and V by 5 bases; bases with no gene match: 5. Per germline, CDR1 LNHDA and CDR2 SQIVND (reference sequence). The chain's CDR3 is CASSLDRRNTGELFF. DNA of the CDR3: TGTGCCAGTAGTCTGGACAGGCGAAACACCGGGGAGCTGTTTTTT.

The V gene is TRBV7-8, the J gene TRBJ1-5; D ambiguous. CDR1 SGHVS and CDR2 FQNEAQ come from the germline V gene. V lost 5 bases to trimming and J lost 4 bases, with 9 bases between them. There are 13 residues in the CDR3. DNA for the CDR3: TGTGCCAGCAGCCCCGAGCTAAATCAGCCCCAGCATTTT. Amino acid sequence: CASSPELNQPQHF.

The chain uses TRBV3-1 (or the pseudogene TRBV3-2) and TRBJ1-2; 9 nucleotides align to TRBD1. Germline CDR1 reads LGHDT; CDR2 reads YNNKEL (reference sequence). The V gene end was trimmed by 7 bases and the J gene end by 4 bases; junction bases not matched to a gene: 1. The CDR3 has 12 amino acids. Here the CDR3 DNA reads TGTGCCAGCAAGACAGGGGGCTATGGCTACACCTTC. Translated, it gives CASKTGGYGYTF.

The chain recombines TRBV6-1 with TRBJ2-5; D is possibly TRBD1 (5 bases). CDR1 MNHNS and CDR2 SASEGT come from the germline V gene. The V gene lost 3 bases and the J gene lost 10 bases, with 21 bases spanning the gap. The length of the CDR3 is 15 residues. In DNA, the CDR3 is TGTGCCAGCAGTGAGGCATTCAGGATAGAAGGGGACCAGTACTTC. Its translation: CASSEAFRIEGDQYF.

The chain recombines TRBV19 with TRBJ2-5; D gene uncertain. CDR1 LNHDA and CDR2 SQIVND come from the germline V gene (reference sequence). The CDR3 covers 13 residues. The V gene lost 2 bases and the J gene lost 2 bases, with 6 bases spanning the gap. CDR3 in amino acids: CASSIIHQETQYF. CDR3 bases: TGTGCCAGTAGTATAATCCATCAAGAGACCCAGTACTTC.

The CDR3, as DNA: TGTGCCAGCAGGGCTAGGCTAGACGATGAAAAACTGTTTTTT. It yields the protein CASRARLDDEKLFF. The chain carries TRBV25-1 and TRBJ1-4, with D unclear. The V end was cut by 6 bases, the J end by 6 bases, with 14 bases between. The germline CDR1 and CDR2 sequences are MGHDK and SYGVNS. The CDR3 extends over 14 amino acids.

The chain employs TRBV10-1 and TRBJ2-7; a possible D gene is TRBD1 (6 bases). Trimming stripped 0 bases from V and 3 bases from J, with 12 bases between. The CDR3 contains 15 residues. Germline V CDR1 and CDR2: WNHNN, SYGVQD (reference sequence). CDR3 loop: CASSESRPTGYEQYF. The CDR3 coding sequence is TGCGCCAGCAGTGAGTCGAGGCCGACAGGCTACGAGCAGTACTTC.

J is TRBJ1-6 and V is TRBV25-1, with 9 bases matching TRBD1. This CDR3 contains 14 residues. Per germline, CDR1 MGHDK and CDR2 SYGVNS. The J segment lost 6 bases and the V segment lost 8 bases, leaving 5 bases of the junction unmatched. The CDR3 bases are TGTGCCAGCGGACAGGGGAATGTTAATTCACCCCTCCACTTT. Protein product: CASGQGNVNSPLHF.

V gene TRBV7-9 combines with J gene TRBJ1-1; the match to TRBD1 covers 9 bases. This CDR3 comprises 16 residues. V lost 6 bases and J lost 5; bases outside the gene matches: 13. Per the germline V gene, CDR1 is SEHNR and CDR2 is FQNEAQ (reference sequence). The CDR3 sequence: CASRFRGGQGHTEAFF. CDR3 in DNA: TGTGCCAGCAGGTTCCGGGGCGGACAGGGGCATACTGAAGCTTTCTTT.

The V call is TRBV19, the J call TRBJ2-6, with D perhaps matching TRBD1 (6 bases). Looked up from germline, CDR1 is LNHDA and CDR2 is SQIVND (reference sequence). V was clipped by 1 base and J by 2 bases, with 18 bases between them. This CDR3 has 19 residues. CDR3 DNA sequence: TGTGCCAGTAGTATAGGTCTGGGGGCGCCAGTCCCTGGGGCCAACGTCCTGACTTTC. Protein product: CASSIGLGAPVPGANVLTF. Looking up the rest from reference TRBV19 and TRBJ2-6 gives the full variable domain: DGGITQSPKYLFRKEGQNVTLSCEQNLNHDAMYWYRQDPGQGLRLIYYSQIVNDFQKGDIAEGYSVSREKKESFPLTVTSAQKNPTAFYLCASSIGLGAPVPGANVLTFGAGSRLTVL.